Listed below are T cell receptor beta chains from one sample, sequenced in a study of blood T cell repertoires in COVID-19. Clones were read by immunoSEQ multiplex PCR, and TCRdb kept only the in-frame ones, dropping some. This repertoire shows tens of thousands of clones, roughly 76% found once; its top ten account for under 5.5%. Specimen: peripheral blood. The receptors stem from a man older than 75 with COVID-19, enrolled during active disease. The CDR3 runs from the conserved cysteine through the conserved F or W.

v_call: TRBV7-6; j_call: TRBJ2-3; cdr3_aa: CASSPSGSLTDTQYF
v_call: TRBV15; j_call: TRBJ1-3; cdr3_aa: CATRPTSGSGNTIYF
v_call: TRBV19; j_call: TRBJ2-5; cdr3_aa: CASSIGLTSQETQYF
v_call: TRBV6-5; j_call: TRBJ1-1; cdr3_aa: CASSIVGGANTEAFF
v_call: TRBV19; j_call: TRBJ2-7; cdr3_aa: CASSFDTFSSYEQYF
v_call: TRBV19; j_call: TRBJ2-2; cdr3_aa: CASSSPEWGGTGELFF
v_call: TRBV24-1; j_call: TRBJ1-5; cdr3_aa: CATSDFVQGAGQPQHF
v_call: TRBV7-3; j_call: TRBJ2-5; cdr3_aa: CASSLNSGTGQETQYF
v_call: TRBV5-3; j_call: TRBJ2-7; cdr3_aa: CARSQVGTVSYEQYF
v_call: TRBV11-2; j_call: TRBJ1-2; cdr3_aa: CASSLATGGSVSF
v_call: TRBV14; j_call: TRBJ1-1; cdr3_aa: CASSQYRQVAEAFF
v_call: TRBV9; j_call: TRBJ1-1; cdr3_aa: CASSVAGGPNTEAFF
v_call: TRBV5-4; j_call: TRBJ1-2; cdr3_aa: CASSLWGPRVRDRLNYGYTF